This T cell receptor beta chain was recorded in a study of T-cell reconstitution after alpha-beta-depleted transplantation in children (dated by TCRdb to the mid-2010s). Looking at the study overall: Using TCR repertoire profiling, the study quantitatively followed how T-cell immune reconstitution unfolded in children after TCRalphabeta/CD19-depleted allogeneic hematopoietic cell transplantation.

In the germline V gene, CDR1 corresponds to MNHEY and CDR2 to SVGEGT. The CDR3 numbers 14 residues from cysteine through phenylalanine. CDR3 DNA only is kept here, 42 bases in frame from base 1. V drops 8 bases and J drops 5 bases, leaving 18 bases in between. This clonotype appeared many times. There is no known antigen for this receptor. No per-base quality is available; no much larger clone lies one base away. Libraries were prepared through PCR. Sequencing was performed on an Illumina HiSeq 2500. Molecular barcoding was employed in the preparation of TCR libraries, with unique molecular identifiers being used to normalize TCRbeta repertoire quantification. TCRdb handled the public reads itself, with Q25 trimming in fastp and clone calling in MiXCR, and kept productive beta chains. When rows share a CDR3 protein, they turn into one entry using the most common DNA and genes. Present in this sample are more than 90,000 distinct CDR3 sequences, roughly 8.3% of which were seen just once. The top ten clonotypes cover roughly 6.9% of the sample.

Here the chain combines TRBV6-2 or TRBV6-3 and TRBJ2-5, and possibly TRBD1, on 5 matching bases. The source material was PBMCs from the stem cell graft donor, sampled from the stem cell graft. This TCR was sampled from a human donor who donated a stem cell graft to a child with congenital amegakaryocytic thrombocytopenia. This receptor carries the CDR3 CASGHRGHRETQYF. The DNA sequence is given as TGTGCCAGCGGCCACAGAGGACACCGGGAGACCCAGTACTTC.